This TCR beta chain originates from a study of graft-versus-host responses after intestinal transplantation. Study details: Multivisceral, liver-intestinal, or isolated intestinal transplants were performed in recipients.

A remark on this clone: Its cognate antigen is unknown.

This CDR3 comprises 13 residues. Germline trimming cut 9 bases from V and 1 base from J; bases unmatched to any gene: 4. Germline lookup yields CDR1 SGDLS and CDR2 YYNGEE. Assay: immunoSEQ multiplex PCR; the TCRdb copy retains only in-frame clones and omits some. This sample has around 49,000 clones; more than 70% occur once, and the top ten carry approximately 0.6%. This TCR derives from a human donor who was the organ donor for an intestinal transplant. Sequenced here: unstimulated CD4+ T cells sorted from spleen or lymph node cells, sampled before transplant. The rearrangement joins TRBV9 to TRBJ1-1, with TRBD1 matching 9 bases. The CDR3 DNA reads as TGTGCCAACCGACAGGGGGGGAACACTGAAGCTTTCTTT. Protein: CANRQGGNTEAFF.